The clone carrying this T cell receptor (beta chain) was detected only once. This table comes from immunoSEQ multiplex PCR, and its TCRdb copy is limited to in-frame clones, with some not included. The sample carries some 100,000 clones, approximately 89% recorded once. The record originates from a study of OX40 agonist ivuxolimab in advanced cancers. Trimming cost V 2 bases and J 5 bases, with 15 bases left between them. Germline V gene data show CDR1 as SGHTA and CDR2 as FQGTGA. The CDR3 consists of 15 residues. The TCR originated in an adult with an advanced solid tumor such as melanoma, head and neck, liver or kidney cancer. This material consisted of CD4+ or CD8+ T cells sorted from blood, taken in a trial of the OX40 agonist ivuxolimab. This rearrangement joins TRBV7-3 to TRBJ2-5, with D perhaps given as TRBD1 or TRBD2 (6 bases each). For the CDR3, the DNA is TGTGCCAGCAGCTTACAGGGGCTGGAGGGGGAGACCCAGTACTTC. Translation: CASSLQGLEGETQYF.